Presented here are 18 T cell receptor beta chains from one specimen sequenced in a study of blood T cell repertoires in COVID-19. Measured with immunoSEQ multiplex PCR; TCRdb has only the in-frame clones, and not every one. The table has some 100,000 clones, approximately 89% seen once; the top ten hold about 1.9%. The material sequenced was peripheral blood. The source is a man in his fifties or sixties with active COVID-19.

The sample holds a few counts of this clone. V is TRBV5-1 and J is TRBJ1-6; D might be TRBD1 (6 bases). From germline, CDR1 is SGHRS and CDR2 YFSETQ. Deletions cut 0 bases from V and 13 bases from J, with 17 bases between. The CDR3 is 15 residues long. In DNA, the CDR3 is TGCGCCAGCAGCTTGGGGGACAACACGCGCGTGCCCCTCCACTTT. As protein: CASSLGDNTRVPLHF.

The CDR3 sequence is CASSSAGGNTDTQYF. The CDR3 DNA reads TGTGCCAGCAGCTCTGCGGGGGGAAACACAGATACGCAGTATTTT. This rearrangement joins TRBV5-4 to TRBJ2-3; 8 bases map to TRBD2. The germline gives CDR1 SGHNT, CDR2 YYREEE (reference sequence). CDR3 size: 15 residues. The ends lost 3 bases at V and 2 bases at J; junction bases unmatched: 5.

The chain joins TRBV13 to TRBJ1-6; D not resolved. In germline, CDR1 is PRHDT, CDR2 FYEKMQ (reference sequence). The CDR3 sequence is 16 residues long. Between the trimmed V and J ends, which lost 5 bases and 0 bases, there was a span of 11 bases. CDR3 DNA: TGTGCCAGCAGCAGAGGTGGGAGCTCCTATAATTCACCCCTCCACTTT. This codes for CASSRGGSSYNSPLHF.

The gene calls are TRBV18 and TRBJ2-5; TRBD2 might be the D (5 bases). The CDR3 loop spans 11 amino acids. V lost 3 bases and J lost 7, with 6 bases in between. Germline V gene sequence: CDR1 KGHSH, CDR2 LQKENI. The CDR3 loop reads CASSPAGTQYF. The CDR3 DNA is TGTGCCAGCTCACCGGCGGGGACCCAGTACTTC.

The chain has TRBV3-1 (or the pseudogene TRBV3-2) and TRBJ1-5, with TRBD1 identical over 7 bases. CDR3 length equals 13 residues. V lost 4 bases to trimming and J lost 5 bases; unmatched junction nucleotides: 2. The V gene's germline CDR1 is LGHDT and CDR2 YNNKEL (reference sequence). The CDR3 here is CASSPGQYQPQHF. The CDR3 DNA reads TGTGCCAGCAGCCCGGGACAGTATCAGCCCCAGCATTTT.

The chain recombines TRBV7-9 with TRBJ1-5; D is perhaps TRBD1 (6 bases). Trimming removed 3 bases at V and 4 bases at J, with 16 bases between. The germline V gene encodes CDR1 SEHNR and CDR2 FQNEAQ (reference sequence). This CDR3 region has 16 residues. The CDR3 region is CASSLGGAEVNQPQHF. CDR3 in DNA: TGTGCCAGCAGCTTGGGGGGGGCAGAAGTAAATCAGCCCCAGCATTTT.

The V and J genes are TRBV2 and TRBJ1-2; weak D call: TRBD1 (5 bases). The germline V gene has CDR1 SNHLY and CDR2 FYNNEI. CDR3 length equals 13 residues. The germline V and J ends were trimmed by 4 bases and 2 bases, with 8 bases remaining between them. CDR3 sequence: CASSVQGNYGYTF. The CDR3 DNA follows: TGTGCCAGCAGTGTGCAGGGAAACTATGGCTACACCTTC.

The rearrangement uses TRBV4-1 and TRBJ2-1; D possibly corresponds to TRBD1 (8 bases). There are 17 residues in the CDR3. Germline V gene data show CDR1 as MGHRA and CDR2 as YSYEKL. Trimming removed 4 bases at V and 4 bases at J, with 20 bases between. CDR3 region: CASSPTSGGQAYNEQFF. CDR3 bases: TGCGCCAGCAGCCCGACTTCGGGGGGACAGGCATACAATGAGCAGTTCTTC.

The chain is built from TRBV24-1 and TRBJ2-1; 13 positions match TRBD2. This CDR3 contains 16 residues. Trimming removed 4 bases from V and 4 bases from J; junction bases left unmatched: 3. Germline loops: CDR1 KGHDR, CDR2 SFDVKD. CDR3 DNA sequence: TGTGCCACCAGTGACCGGACTAGCGGGAGATACAATGAGCAGTTCTTC. This sequence encodes CATSDRTSGRYNEQFF.

This rearrangement joins TRBV5-6 to TRBJ2-1; no firm D call. The V gene's germline CDR1 is SGHDT and CDR2 YYEEEE. The length of the CDR3 is 19 residues. V lost 0 bases and J lost 2, with 21 bases in between. As DNA, the CDR3 is TGTGCCAGCAGCTTGGTATTAAAGGTCTCGGCGAGGCCCTACAATGAGCAGTTCTTC. It translates to CASSLVLKVSARPYNEQFF.

This clone was counted a single time. CDR3 DNA sequence: TGTGCCAGCAGCCAAGATGGGCTTACCGGCCTTTTCTATGGCTACACCTTC. It is translated as CASSQDGLTGLFYGYTF. The chain links TRBV3-1 (or the pseudogene TRBV3-2) to TRBJ1-2; no reliable D call. The germline gives CDR1 LGHDT, CDR2 YNNKEL (reference sequence). V was pared by 0 bases and J by 4 bases, with 18 bases between. The CDR3 is 17 amino acids.

The V call is TRBV5-6, the J call TRBJ1-3, with 7 bases aligning to TRBD1. CDR1 and CDR2 (germline): SGHDT, YYEEEE. CDR3 size: 14 residues. Trimming removed 2 bases from V and 2 bases from J; junction bases left unmatched: 1. The CDR3 sequence: CASSFTGAGNTIYF. The CDR3 DNA reads as TGTGCCAGCAGCTTCACAGGGGCTGGAAACACCATATATTTT.

This chain uses TRBV7-7 with TRBJ2-1, with D maybe TRBD2 (5 bases). The CDR3 runs 13 residues. V shed 1 base and J shed 5 bases, with 6 bases lying between them. Germline-derived CDR1 and CDR2 are SSHAT and FNYEAQ (reference sequence). For the CDR3, the DNA is TGTGCCAGCAGCTTAGGCGGGCACAATGAGCAGTTCTTC. It codes for CASSLGGHNEQFF. Filled out from reference TRBV7-7 and TRBJ2-1, the complete variable domain reads GAGVSQSPRYKVTKRGQDVTLRCDPISSHATLYWYQQALGQGPEFLTYFNYEAQPDKSGLPSDRFSAERPEGSISTLTIQRTEQRDSAMYRCASSLGGHNEQFFGPGTRLTVL.

The V and J genes are TRBV5-4 and TRBJ2-3; TRBD2 agrees at 10 bases. V lost 5 bases, J lost 4 bases, and 10 bases stayed unmatched. The CDR3 is made up of 16 amino acids. Germline loops: CDR1 SGHNT, CDR2 YYREEE (reference sequence). The CDR3 DNA reads as TGTGCCAGCAGTTGGAAAGCGGGAGGGCTTTCAGATACGCAGTATTTT. It yields the protein CASSWKAGGLSDTQYF.

The CDR3 sequence: CATSDSREGNQPQHF. The CDR3 DNA follows: TGTGCCACCAGTGACTCCAGGGAGGGCAATCAGCCCCAGCATTTT. The genes are TRBV24-1 and TRBJ1-5; TRBD1 might be the D (5 bases). The CDR3 spans 15 residues. Germline assignment: CDR1 KGHDR and CDR2 SFDVKD. V was cut by 4 bases and J by 2 bases, with 11 bases left in between.

The CDR3 loop reads CASTRTGSYEQYV. The DNA of the CDR3 is TGTGCCAGCACTCGGACAGGATCCTACGAGCAGTACGTC. The V gene is TRBV2, the J gene TRBJ2-7; 7 nucleotides match TRBD1. Germline V CDR1 and CDR2: SNHLY, FYNNEI. The CDR3 runs 13 residues. V gave up 7 bases and J gave up 1 base; unmatched junction bases: 4.

The genes are TRBV2 and TRBJ2-7, with 9 bases matching TRBD1. CDR3 length: 13 residues. The germline CDR1 and CDR2 sequences are SNHLY and FYNNEI. J was trimmed by 6 bases and V by 4 bases; bases with no gene match: 4. The DNA of the CDR3 is TGTGCCAGCAGTGGGGACAGGGTTCGCGAGCAGTACTTC. Its translation: CASSGDRVREQYF.

This clone showed up just once. The chain has TRBV4-2 and TRBJ2-3; the D is unclear. The CDR3 is 15 amino acids. The ends were cut back, 4 bases at V and 3 bases at J, with 14 bases in the middle. Germline V gene data show CDR1 as LGHNA and CDR2 as YNFKEQ. CDR3 region: CASSRHDGRTDTQYF. CDR3 in DNA: TGTGCCAGCAGCCGACACGATGGCAGAACAGATACGCAGTATTTT.